These 28 T cell receptor beta chains originate from one sample sequenced in a study of shared clonotypes between healthy human individuals. TCRdb's table, derived via immunoSEQ multiplex PCR, lists solely in-frame clones and lacks some. The table includes about 580,000 clones, 95% to 98% detected once. In the naive CD8 group, cells lacked CD45RO and were positively selected for CCR7, so terminally differentiated effector memory CD45RA+ cells were left out. Sequenced sample: naive CD8+ T cells sorted from blood. Every receptor here comes from a young man in good health.

V and J are TRBV11-2 and TRBJ1-3, with a tentative D call TRBD1 (5 bases). The CDR3 has 17 residues. The germline V gene has CDR1 SGHAT and CDR2 FQNNGV. Trimming pared 3 bases from V and 0 bases from J, leaving 15 bases between. For the CDR3, the DNA is TGTGCCAGCAGCTTCCCTGGGGGACTGAACTCTGGAAACACCATATATTTT. As protein: CASSFPGGLNSGNTIYF.

The V and J genes are TRBV7-3 and TRBJ2-5; D assignment may be TRBD1 or TRBD2 (7 bases each). The length of the CDR3 is 15 residues. Per the germline V gene, CDR1 is SGHTA and CDR2 is FQGTGA. Deletions cut 4 bases from V and 1 base from J, with 13 bases between. CDR3 residues: CASSSSGTAQETQYF. CDR3 DNA: TGTGCCAGCAGCTCGAGCGGGACAGCCCAAGAGACCCAGTACTTC. The variable domain in full, with the rest retrieved from reference TRBV7-3 and TRBJ2-5, is GAGVSQTPSNKVTEKGKYVELRCDPISGHTALYWYRQSLGQGPEFLIYFQGTGAADDSGLPNDRFFAVRPEGSVSTLKIQRTERGDSAVYLCASSSSGTAQETQYFGPGTRLLVL.

This rearrangement joins TRBV7-6 to TRBJ2-5, with 7 bases aligning to TRBD1. Trimming removed 4 bases from V and 5 bases from J; junction bases left unmatched: 10. The V gene's germline CDR1 is SGHVS and CDR2 FNYEAQ. The CDR3 consists of 15 residues. CDR3 region: CASSSEQGIVETQYF. DNA for the CDR3: TGTGCCAGCAGCTCCGAACAGGGGATCGTTGAGACCCAGTACTTC.

This chain connects TRBV29-1 to TRBJ2-1; the D is unclear. The V and J ends lost 2 bases and 11 bases respectively, with 13 bases between them. Looked up from germline, CDR1 is SQVTM and CDR2 is ANQGSEA. The length of the CDR3 is 12 residues. CDR3 DNA sequence: TGCAGCGTTGAAATGTCAGAACCCCAGCAGTTCTTC. It encodes CSVEMSEPQQFF.

The gene calls are TRBV7-9 and TRBJ2-7, with 12 bases fitting TRBD1. There are 16 residues in the CDR3. Per the germline V gene, CDR1 is SEHNR and CDR2 is FQNEAQ (reference sequence). V was pared by 4 bases and J by 4 bases, with 8 bases of the junction left unmatched. The CDR3 here is CASSSSTGQGAYEQYF. In DNA, the CDR3 is TGTGCCAGCAGCTCGAGTACGGGACAGGGGGCTTACGAGCAGTACTTC.

The chain combines TRBV6-6 with TRBJ2-1; TRBD2 agrees at 11 bases. Germline trimming cut 4 bases from V and 4 bases from J; bases unmatched to any gene: 3. In germline, CDR1 is MNHNY, CDR2 SVGAGI (reference sequence). CDR3 length equals 15 residues. As DNA, the CDR3 is TGTGCCAGCAGTTGGTTAGCGGGAGGGTACAATGAGCAGTTCTTC. Protein: CASSWLAGGYNEQFF.

In regard to this clone: Mismatch with germline at one junction end may stem from a read error. This chain connects TRBV10-3 to TRBJ2-4; 8 bases fit TRBD1. Per the germline V gene, CDR1 is ENHRY and CDR2 is SYGVKD. CDR3 length: 18 residues. The CDR3 here is CATSAGGEEFFAKNIQYF. The CDR3 DNA reads TGTGCCACCAGTGCAGGGGGCGAGGAATTCTTTGCCAAAAACATTCAGTACTTC.

The CDR3 DNA is TGCAGCGTTCCTCAGCCTCCGGGGGGAGATACGCAGTATTTT. Its translation is CSVPQPPGGDTQYF. The chain carries TRBV29-1 and TRBJ2-3, with 7 bases identical to TRBD2. Germline CDR1 is SQVTM and CDR2 is ANQGSEA. With 5 bases clipped from V and 5 bases from J, the junction kept 10 bases outside the gene matches. This CDR3 has 14 amino acids.

This clone appeared a single time. V gene TRBV30 combines with J gene TRBJ1-1; no clear D gene. CDR3 size: 11 residues. V dropped 4 bases and J dropped 3 bases, with 6 bases sitting between them. CDR1 is GTSNPN, CDR2 SVGIG, per germline (reference sequence). The CDR3 sequence: CAWILYTEAFF. DNA for the CDR3: TGTGCCTGGATACTCTACACTGAAGCTTTCTTT.

The chain combines TRBV7-6 with TRBJ2-7, with TRBD2 matching 15 bases. The V and J ends lost 1 base and 6 bases, in that order; junction bases with no gene match: 10. CDR1 and CDR2 from the germline V gene are SGHVS and FNYEAQ. The CDR3 loop spans 18 amino acids. In nucleotides, the CDR3 is TGTGCCAGCAGCTTAGAAGCAGTACCGGGACTAGCGGGAGGCGAGCAGTACTTC. It is translated as CASSLEAVPGLAGGEQYF.

The rearrangement uses TRBV7-8 and TRBJ2-1, with D perhaps TRBD2 (6 bases). The CDR3 runs to 15 residues. CDR1 is SGHVS, CDR2 FQNEAQ, per germline. V was clipped by 4 bases and J by 0 bases, with 10 bases between them. The CDR3 protein is CASSYGGISYNEQFF. The CDR3 region has the DNA TGTGCCAGCAGCTACGGAGGGATCTCCTACAATGAGCAGTTCTTC.

The chain carries TRBV4-3 and TRBJ2-7; 8 bases are a match to TRBD2. Unmatched junction bases numbered 8, after V lost 4 bases and J lost 6 bases. The length of the CDR3 is 14 residues. From germline, CDR1 is LGHNA and CDR2 YSLEER. The CDR3 coding sequence is TGCGCCAGCAGCCCTGGACTAGCAGACCTCGAGCAGTACTTC. Residues: CASSPGLADLEQYF.

The table lists this clone with a few counts. DNA of the CDR3: TGCGCCAGCAGCCAAGTCGACCTAACAGATACGCAGTATTTT. Its translation: CASSQVDLTDTQYF. This chain connects TRBV4-1 to TRBJ2-3; D gene unclear. The V gene lost 1 base and the J gene lost 3 bases, with 8 bases spanning the gap. The CDR3 consists of 14 residues. Germline V gene sequence: CDR1 MGHRA, CDR2 YSYEKL.

V usage is TRBV7-2 and J usage is TRBJ2-5; 11 positions match TRBD2. Per the germline V gene, CDR1 is SGHTA and CDR2 is FQGNSA. CDR3 size: 15 residues. J was trimmed by 4 bases and V by 5 bases; bases with no gene match: 6. In DNA, the CDR3 is TGTGCCAGCAGCGCGAGGACTAGCGGGCTAGAGACCCAGTACTTC. This sequence encodes CASSARTSGLETQYF. The entire variable domain, with the rest obtained from reference TRBV7-2 and TRBJ2-5, is as follows: GAGVSQSPSNKVTEKGKDVELRCDPISGHTALYWYRQSLGQGLEFLIYFQGNSAPDKSGLPSDRFSAERTGGSVSTLTIQRTQQEDSAVYLCASSARTSGLETQYFGPGTRLLVL.

This chain links TRBV11-2 with TRBJ2-1; 9 bases fit TRBD2. The ends lost 5 bases at V and 4 bases at J; junction bases unmatched: 9. The CDR3 has 16 residues. Germline lookup yields CDR1 SGHAT and CDR2 FQNNGV. CDR3 in DNA: TGTGCCAGCAGCCCAAGCGGGAGGCATGTTTACAATGAGCAGTTCTTC. Protein product: CASSPSGRHVYNEQFF.

The chain is built from TRBV6-1 and TRBJ1-5; D unclear. This CDR3 spans 13 amino acids. Germline V gene lookup returns CDR1 MNHNS and CDR2 SASEGT. V was trimmed by 7 bases and J by 2 bases, leaving 9 bases between them. In DNA form, the CDR3 reads TGTGCCAGCATGGACGGAGGCAATCAGCCCCAGCATTTT. It is translated as CASMDGGNQPQHF.

This clone was recorded only once. DNA for the CDR3: TGCGCCAGCACCTCTGGAGAGGGGGGCAACGAGCAGTACTTC. Protein product: CASTSGEGGNEQYF. The chain recombines TRBV5-1 with TRBJ2-7; tentatively, D is TRBD1 or TRBD2 (6 bases each). V was trimmed by 6 bases and J by 5 bases, leaving 18 bases between them. CDR3 length: 14 amino acids. Germline V gene data show CDR1 as SGHRS and CDR2 as YFSETQ.

This chain connects TRBV7-9 to TRBJ2-2; D remains ambiguous. The CDR3 covers 14 residues. The germline V gene has CDR1 SEHNR and CDR2 FQNEAQ (reference sequence). Trimming cost V 5 bases and J 5 bases, with 12 bases left between them. CDR3 DNA sequence: TGTGCCAGCAGCCTCTGGGATCGGACCGGGGAGCTGTTTTTT. It is translated as CASSLWDRTGELFF.

The V and J genes are TRBV29-1 and TRBJ2-7, with TRBD2 matching over 12 bases. The CDR3 has 13 residues. Losses at the gene ends were 5 bases for V and 6 bases for J; bases not matched to a gene: 5. The germline gives CDR1 SQVTM, CDR2 ANQGSEA. The DNA of the CDR3 is TGCAGCGTTAGACTAGCGGGAGTGGTCGAGCAGTACTTC. The encoded protein is CSVRLAGVVEQYF.

This clone appeared a single time. The rearrangement links TRBV7-9 to TRBJ2-1; no clear D gene. V lost 3 bases, J lost 5 bases, and 5 bases lay in between. The length of the CDR3 is 12 residues. The germline CDR1 and CDR2 sequences are SEHNR and FQNEAQ (reference sequence). CDR3 sequence reads: CASSFPHNEQFF. The CDR3 DNA sequence: TGTGCCAGCAGCTTCCCCCACAATGAGCAGTTCTTC. Variable domain in full (rest from reference TRBV7-9 and TRBJ2-1): DTGVSQNPRHKITKRGQNVTFRCDPISEHNRLYWYRQTLGQGPEFLTYFQNEAQLEKSRLLSDRFSAERPKGSFSTLEIQRTEQGDSAMYLCASSFPHNEQFFGPGTRLTVL.

This chain connects TRBV7-6 to TRBJ2-3, with TRBD2 identical over 8 bases. Germline loops: CDR1 SGHVS, CDR2 FNYEAQ. V lost 1 base, J lost 6 bases, and 15 bases stayed unmatched. The CDR3 consists of 18 residues. This chain's CDR3 is CASSLESVGTRRNDTQYF. The CDR3 DNA follows: TGTGCCAGCAGCTTAGAGTCAGTGGGGACTAGACGGAATGATACGCAGTATTTT.

This chain uses TRBV28 with TRBJ2-1; 9 bases fit TRBD1. Germline CDR1 MDHEN, CDR2 SYDVKM. CDR3 size: 16 residues. The J segment lost 4 bases and the V segment lost 5 bases, leaving 9 bases of the junction unmatched. CDR3 nucleotide sequence: TGTGCCAGCAGTCGGCCTGGGACAGGGATGTACAATGAGCAGTTCTTC. Translating it yields CASSRPGTGMYNEQFF.

The chain joins TRBV21-1 to TRBJ2-5; TRBD2, as called in the table, went unchecked against the DNA. TRBV21-1 is a documented pseudogene. The CDR3 covers 18 residues. CDR3 sequence (DNA): TGTGCCAGCCGGTCGGGGACTAGCGCCTTAATCGCGGAAGAGACCCAGTACTTC. This gives the protein CASRSGTSALIAEETQYF.

This chain uses TRBV7-8 with TRBJ2-7; the match to TRBD2 covers 14 bases. CDR1 and CDR2 from the germline V gene are SGHVS and FQNEAQ. There are 20 residues in the CDR3. V was clipped by 4 bases and J by 6 bases; unmatched bases: 20. CDR3 in amino acids: CASSSTVPGLAGELGREQYF. The CDR3 nucleotides are TGTGCCAGCAGCTCCACCGTACCGGGACTAGCGGGAGAACTGGGTCGCGAGCAGTACTTC.

V usage is TRBV20-1 and J usage is TRBJ2-5; D is unclear. From germline, CDR1 is DFQATT and CDR2 SNEGSKA (reference sequence). The CDR3 is 10 residues long. Trimming shortened V by 5 bases and J by 2 bases, and 3 bases separated the two germline ends. The CDR3 loop reads CSADQETQYF. DNA for the CDR3: TGCAGTGCTGATCAAGAGACCCAGTACTTC.

The V gene is TRBV10-3, the J gene TRBJ1-2, with no clear D. The V end lost 4 bases, the J end lost 4 bases, and 7 bases lay between the germline ends. CDR3 size: 12 residues. Germline CDR1 reads ENHRY; CDR2 reads SYGVKD. CDR3 residues: CAISVGGYGYTF. The CDR3 nucleotides read TGTGCCATCAGTGTTGGAGGCTATGGCTACACCTTC.

The chain combines TRBV27 with TRBJ2-7; perhaps TRBD1 as D (6 bases). Trimming cost V 5 bases and J 0 bases, with 11 bases left between them. The CDR3 spans 14 residues. CDR1 MNHEY and CDR2 SMNVEV come from the germline V gene (reference sequence). The CDR3: CASSPGTPSYEQYF. CDR3 coding DNA: TGTGCCAGCAGTCCCGGGACACCCTCCTACGAGCAGTACTTC.

The chain couples TRBV15 to TRBJ1-5; D gene unclear. The V and J ends lost 6 bases and 0 bases respectively, with 18 bases between them. The length of the CDR3 is 17 residues. In germline, CDR1 is LNHNV, CDR2 YYDKDF (reference sequence). The CDR3 sequence is CATRRTLDPISNQPQHF. The CDR3 DNA sequence: TGTGCCACCAGAAGGACCTTGGATCCCATTAGCAATCAGCCCCAGCATTTT.